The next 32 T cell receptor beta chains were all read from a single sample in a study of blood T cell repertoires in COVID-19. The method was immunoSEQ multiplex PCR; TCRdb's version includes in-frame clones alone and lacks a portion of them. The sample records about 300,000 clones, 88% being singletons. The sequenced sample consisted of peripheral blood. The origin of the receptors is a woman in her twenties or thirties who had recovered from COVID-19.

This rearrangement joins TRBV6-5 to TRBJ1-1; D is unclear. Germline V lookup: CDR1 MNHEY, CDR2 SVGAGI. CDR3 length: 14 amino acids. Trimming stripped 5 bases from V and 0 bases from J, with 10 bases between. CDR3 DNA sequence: TGTGCCAGCAGTACCGACATGATGAACACTGAAGCTTTCTTT. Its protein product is CASSTDMMNTEAFF.

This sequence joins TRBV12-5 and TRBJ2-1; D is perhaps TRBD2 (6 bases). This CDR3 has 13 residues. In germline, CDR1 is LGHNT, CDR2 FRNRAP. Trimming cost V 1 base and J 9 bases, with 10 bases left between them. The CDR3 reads CASGLAPGGEQFF. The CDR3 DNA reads TGTGCTAGTGGTTTGGCACCCGGGGGTGAGCAGTTCTTC.

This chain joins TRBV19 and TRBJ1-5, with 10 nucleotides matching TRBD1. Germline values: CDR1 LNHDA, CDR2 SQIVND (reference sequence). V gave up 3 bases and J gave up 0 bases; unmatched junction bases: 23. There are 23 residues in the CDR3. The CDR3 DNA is TGTGCCAGTAGTATGGCCTTTCCGTTGACCGACAGGGGGCTGACCTATAGCAATCAGCCCCAGCATTTT. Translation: CASSMAFPLTDRGLTYSNQPQHF.

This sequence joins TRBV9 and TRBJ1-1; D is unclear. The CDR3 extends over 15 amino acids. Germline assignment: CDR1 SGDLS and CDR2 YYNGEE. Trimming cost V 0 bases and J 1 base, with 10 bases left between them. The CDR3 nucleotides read TGTGCCAGCAGCGTAGGCGAACGATCGAACACTGAAGCTTTCTTT. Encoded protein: CASSVGERSNTEAFF.

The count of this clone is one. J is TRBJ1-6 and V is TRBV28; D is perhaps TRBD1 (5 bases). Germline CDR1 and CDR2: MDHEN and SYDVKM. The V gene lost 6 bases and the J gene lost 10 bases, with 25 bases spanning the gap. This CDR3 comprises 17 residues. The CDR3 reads CASRHTQGGGSRSPLHF. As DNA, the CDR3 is TGTGCCAGCAGACATACGCAGGGTGGTGGTTCGAGGTCACCCCTCCACTTT.

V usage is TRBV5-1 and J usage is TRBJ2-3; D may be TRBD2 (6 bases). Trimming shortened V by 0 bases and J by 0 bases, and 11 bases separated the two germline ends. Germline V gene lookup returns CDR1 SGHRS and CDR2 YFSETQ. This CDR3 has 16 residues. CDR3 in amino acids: CASSLGGGVSTDTQYF. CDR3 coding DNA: TGCGCCAGCAGCTTGGGTGGAGGGGTGAGCACAGATACGCAGTATTTT.

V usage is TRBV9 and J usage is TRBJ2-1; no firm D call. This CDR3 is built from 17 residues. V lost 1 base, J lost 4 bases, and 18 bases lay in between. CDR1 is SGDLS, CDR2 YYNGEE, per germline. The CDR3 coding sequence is TGTGCCAGCAGCGTATATCGCCAGGTAATTCCTTACAATGAGCAGTTCTTC. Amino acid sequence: CASSVYRQVIPYNEQFF.

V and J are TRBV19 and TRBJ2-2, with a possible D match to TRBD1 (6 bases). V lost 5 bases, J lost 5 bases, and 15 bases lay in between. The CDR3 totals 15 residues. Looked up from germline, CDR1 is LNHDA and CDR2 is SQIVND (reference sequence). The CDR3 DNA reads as TGTGCCAGTAGTCTTACGACAGGAAATACCGGGGAGCTGTTTTTT. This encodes CASSLTTGNTGELFF.

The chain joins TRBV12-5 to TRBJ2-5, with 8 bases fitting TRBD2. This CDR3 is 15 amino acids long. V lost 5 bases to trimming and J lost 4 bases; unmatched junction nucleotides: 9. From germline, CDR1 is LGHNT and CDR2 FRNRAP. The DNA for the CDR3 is TGTGCTAGTGGTCCAGGACTAGCTGGGGGAGAGACCCAGTACTTC. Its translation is CASGPGLAGGETQYF.

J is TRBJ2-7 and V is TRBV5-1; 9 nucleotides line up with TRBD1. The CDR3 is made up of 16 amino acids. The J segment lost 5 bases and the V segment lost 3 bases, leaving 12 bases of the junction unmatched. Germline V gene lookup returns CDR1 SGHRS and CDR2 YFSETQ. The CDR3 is CASSWTGQGLVDEQYF. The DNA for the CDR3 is TGCGCCAGCAGCTGGACCGGACAGGGGCTAGTGGACGAGCAGTACTTC.

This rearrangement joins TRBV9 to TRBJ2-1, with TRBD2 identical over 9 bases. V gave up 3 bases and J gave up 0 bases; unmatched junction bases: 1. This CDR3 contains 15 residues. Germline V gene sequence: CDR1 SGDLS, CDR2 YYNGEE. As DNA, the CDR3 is TGTGCCAGCAGCGCGACTAGCGGCTCCTACAATGAGCAGTTCTTC. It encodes CASSATSGSYNEQFF.

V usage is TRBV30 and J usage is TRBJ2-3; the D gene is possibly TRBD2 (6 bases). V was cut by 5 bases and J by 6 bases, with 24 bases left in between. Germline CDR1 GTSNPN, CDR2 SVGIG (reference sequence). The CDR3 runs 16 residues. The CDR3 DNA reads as TGTGCCTGGCAGGAACCGGGACTCCGGCTCACGGATACGCAGTATTTT. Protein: CAWQEPGLRLTDTQYF.

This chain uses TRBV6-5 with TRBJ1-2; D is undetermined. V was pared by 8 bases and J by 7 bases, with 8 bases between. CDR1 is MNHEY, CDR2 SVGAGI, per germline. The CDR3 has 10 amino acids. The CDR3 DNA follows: TGTGCCAGCCTATCCGGTGGCTACACCTTC. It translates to CASLSGGYTF.

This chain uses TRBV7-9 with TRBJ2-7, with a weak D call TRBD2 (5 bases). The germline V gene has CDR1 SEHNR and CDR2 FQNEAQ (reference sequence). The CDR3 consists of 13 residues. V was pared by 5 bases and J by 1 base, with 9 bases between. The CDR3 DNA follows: TGTGCCAGCAGCGCGTCGGGGTCCTACGAGCAGTACTTC. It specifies CASSASGSYEQYF.

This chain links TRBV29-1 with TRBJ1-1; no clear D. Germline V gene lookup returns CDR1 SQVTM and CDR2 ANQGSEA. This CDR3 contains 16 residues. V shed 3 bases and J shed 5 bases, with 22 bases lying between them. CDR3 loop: CSVDRITNAIGTEAFF. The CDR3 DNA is TGCAGCGTTGATCGGATCACTAACGCCATTGGGACTGAAGCTTTCTTT.

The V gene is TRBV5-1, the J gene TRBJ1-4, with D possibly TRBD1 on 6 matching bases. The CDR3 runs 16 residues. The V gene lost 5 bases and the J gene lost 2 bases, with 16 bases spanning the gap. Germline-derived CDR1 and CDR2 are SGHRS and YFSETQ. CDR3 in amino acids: CASRRTQGRTNEKLFF. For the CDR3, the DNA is TGCGCCAGCAGACGAACCCAGGGGCGCACTAATGAAAAACTGTTTTTT.

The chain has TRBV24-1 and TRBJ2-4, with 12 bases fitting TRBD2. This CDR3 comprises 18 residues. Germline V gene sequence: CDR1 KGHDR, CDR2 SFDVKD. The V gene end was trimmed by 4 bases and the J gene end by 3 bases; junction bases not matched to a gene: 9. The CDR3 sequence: CATSDIPTSGGGKNIQYF. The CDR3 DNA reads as TGTGCCACCAGTGACATCCCGACTAGCGGGGGAGGCAAAAACATTCAGTACTTC.

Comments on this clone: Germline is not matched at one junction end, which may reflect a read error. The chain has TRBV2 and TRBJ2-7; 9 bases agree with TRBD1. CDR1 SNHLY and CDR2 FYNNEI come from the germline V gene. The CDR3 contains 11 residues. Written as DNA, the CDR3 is TGTGCCAGCAGTTACAGGGGGCTCTCCTCCTTC. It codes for CASSYRGLSSF. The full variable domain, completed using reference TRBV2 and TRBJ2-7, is EPEVTQTPSHQVTQMGQEVILRCVPISNHLYFYWYRQILGQKVEFLVSFYNNEISEKSEIFDDQFSVERPDGSNFTLKIRSTKLEDSAMYFCASSYRGLSSFGPGTRLTVT.

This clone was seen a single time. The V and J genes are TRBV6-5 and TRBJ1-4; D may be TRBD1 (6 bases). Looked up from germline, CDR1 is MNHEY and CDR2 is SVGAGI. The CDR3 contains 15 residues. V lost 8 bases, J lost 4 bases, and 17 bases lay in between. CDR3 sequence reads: CASGERTVLNEKLFF. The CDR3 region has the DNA TGTGCCAGCGGGGAAAGGACAGTTCTTAATGAAAAACTGTTTTTT.

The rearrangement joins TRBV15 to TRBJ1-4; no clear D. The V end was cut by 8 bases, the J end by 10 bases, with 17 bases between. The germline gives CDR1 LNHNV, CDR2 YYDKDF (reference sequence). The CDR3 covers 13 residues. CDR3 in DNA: TGTGCCACCTTTAATGGGAGGGATGGAAAACTGTTTTTT. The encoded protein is CATFNGRDGKLFF.

CDR3 nucleotides: TGTGCCAGCAGTCCAAGCGAGGAGCAGTTCTTC. It is translated as CASSPSEEQFF. The rearrangement joins TRBV6-5 to TRBJ2-1; D not resolved. Looked up from germline, CDR1 is MNHEY and CDR2 is SVGAGI. This CDR3 contains 11 residues. V dropped 5 bases and J dropped 10 bases, with 9 bases sitting between them.

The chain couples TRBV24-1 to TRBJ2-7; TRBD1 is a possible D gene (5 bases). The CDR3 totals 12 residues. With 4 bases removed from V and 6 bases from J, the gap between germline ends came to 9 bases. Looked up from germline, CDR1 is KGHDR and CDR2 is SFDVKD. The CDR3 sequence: CATSEAGSEQYF. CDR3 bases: TGTGCCACCAGTGAGGCAGGGTCCGAGCAGTACTTC.

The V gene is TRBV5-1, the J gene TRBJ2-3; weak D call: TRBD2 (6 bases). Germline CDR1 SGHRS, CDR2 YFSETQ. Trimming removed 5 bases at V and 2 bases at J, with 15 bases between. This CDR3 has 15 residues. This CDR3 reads CASRRDGLFTDTQYF. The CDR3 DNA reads TGCGCCAGCAGGCGGGACGGATTGTTCACAGATACGCAGTATTTT.

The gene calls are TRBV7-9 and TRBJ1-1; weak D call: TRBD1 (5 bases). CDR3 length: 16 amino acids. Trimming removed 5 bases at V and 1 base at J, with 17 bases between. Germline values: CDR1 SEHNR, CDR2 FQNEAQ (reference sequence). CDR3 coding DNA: TGTGCCAGCAGCCAAGGAGGGGTTGGTAGGAACACTGAAGCTTTCTTT. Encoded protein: CASSQGGVGRNTEAFF.

The CDR3 nucleotides read TGTGCCACCAGCCTTGCAGCGGGGGGGAGTTATACGCAGTATTTT. It encodes CATSLAAGGSYTQYF. V gene TRBV15 combines with J gene TRBJ2-3, with 10 bases identical to TRBD2. Germline V gene data show CDR1 as LNHNV and CDR2 as YYDKDF (reference sequence). The trim removed 5 bases at V and 7 bases at J, leaving 9 bases unmatched. This CDR3 comprises 15 residues.

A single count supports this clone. CDR3 bases: TGTGCCAGCAGTCTCGAGCTGCGCGATACGCAGTATTTT. Translation gives CASSLELRDTQYF. The chain employs TRBV6-2 or TRBV6-3 and TRBJ2-3, with D unclear. Germline assignment: CDR1 MNHEY and CDR2 SVGEGT. The V and J ends lost 5 bases and 6 bases respectively, with 12 bases between them. This CDR3 spans 13 amino acids.

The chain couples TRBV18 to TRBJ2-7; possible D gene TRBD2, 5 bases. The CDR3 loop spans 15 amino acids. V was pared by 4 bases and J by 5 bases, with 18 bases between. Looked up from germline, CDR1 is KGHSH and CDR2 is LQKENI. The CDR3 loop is CASSRPPPLGDEQYF. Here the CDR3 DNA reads TGTGCCAGCTCACGACCACCCCCGCTCGGGGACGAGCAGTACTTC.

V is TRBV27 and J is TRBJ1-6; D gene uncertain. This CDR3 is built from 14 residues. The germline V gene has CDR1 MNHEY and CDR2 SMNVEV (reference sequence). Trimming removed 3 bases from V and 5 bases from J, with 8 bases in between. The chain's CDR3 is CASSFYRNNSPLHF. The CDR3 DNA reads TGTGCCAGCAGTTTTTACAGAAATAATTCACCCCTCCACTTT.

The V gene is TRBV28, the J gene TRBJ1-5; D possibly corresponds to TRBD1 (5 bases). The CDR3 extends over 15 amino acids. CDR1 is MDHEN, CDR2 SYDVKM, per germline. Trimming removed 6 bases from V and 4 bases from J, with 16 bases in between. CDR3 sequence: CASSQGPLLNQPQHF. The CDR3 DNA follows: TGTGCCAGCAGCCAGGGCCCCCTTTTGAATCAGCCCCAGCATTTT.

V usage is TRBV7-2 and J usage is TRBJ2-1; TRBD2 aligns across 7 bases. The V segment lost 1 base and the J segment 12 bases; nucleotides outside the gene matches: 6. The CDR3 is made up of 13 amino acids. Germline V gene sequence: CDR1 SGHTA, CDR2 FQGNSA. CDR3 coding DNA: TGTGCCAGCAGCTTAGGAAGGGAGGGTGGGCAGTTCTTC. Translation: CASSLGREGGQFF.

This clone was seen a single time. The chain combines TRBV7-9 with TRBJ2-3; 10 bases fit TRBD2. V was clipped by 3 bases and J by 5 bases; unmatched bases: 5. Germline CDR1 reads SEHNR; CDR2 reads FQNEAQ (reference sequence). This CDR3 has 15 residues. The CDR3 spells CASSFSGGAGDTQYF. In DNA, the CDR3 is TGTGCCAGCAGCTTCAGCGGGGGGGCCGGAGATACGCAGTATTTT.

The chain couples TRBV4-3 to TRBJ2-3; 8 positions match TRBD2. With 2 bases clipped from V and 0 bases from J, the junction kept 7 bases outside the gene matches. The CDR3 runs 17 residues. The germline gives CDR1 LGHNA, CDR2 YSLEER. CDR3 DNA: TGCGCCAGCAGCCAACGAGAGATAGCGGGGAGCACAGATACGCAGTATTTT. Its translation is CASSQREIAGSTDTQYF.